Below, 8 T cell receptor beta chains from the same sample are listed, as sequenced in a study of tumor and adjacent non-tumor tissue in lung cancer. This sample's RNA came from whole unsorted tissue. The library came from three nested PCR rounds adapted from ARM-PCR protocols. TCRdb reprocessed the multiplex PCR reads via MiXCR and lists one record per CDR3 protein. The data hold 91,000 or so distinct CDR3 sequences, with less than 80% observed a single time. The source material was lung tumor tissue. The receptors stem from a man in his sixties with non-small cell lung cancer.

The CDR3 DNA reads TGTGCCAGCGGGTCGACAGGGAACGGGGCTTTCTTT. Translation gives CASGSTGNGAFF. The gene calls are TRBV6-5 and TRBJ1-1; TRBD1 matches 7 bases. From germline, CDR1 is MNHEY and CDR2 SVGAGI. Germline trimming cut 8 bases from V and 11 bases from J; bases unmatched to any gene: 11. CDR3 size: 12 residues.

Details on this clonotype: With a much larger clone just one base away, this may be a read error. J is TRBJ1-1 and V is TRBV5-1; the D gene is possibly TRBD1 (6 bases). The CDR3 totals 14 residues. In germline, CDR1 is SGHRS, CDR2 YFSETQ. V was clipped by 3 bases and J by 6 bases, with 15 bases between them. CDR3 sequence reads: CASSSSGAGAEAFF. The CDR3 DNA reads TGCGCCAGCAGCTCCTCCGGGGCAGGGGCTGAAGCTTTCTTT.

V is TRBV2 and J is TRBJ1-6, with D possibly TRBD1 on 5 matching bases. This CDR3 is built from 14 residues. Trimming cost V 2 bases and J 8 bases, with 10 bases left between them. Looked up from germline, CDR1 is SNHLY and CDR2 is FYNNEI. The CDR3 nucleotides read TGTGCCAGCAGTGAATTCGGGGGGTATTCACCCCTCCACTTT. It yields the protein CASSEFGGYSPLHF.

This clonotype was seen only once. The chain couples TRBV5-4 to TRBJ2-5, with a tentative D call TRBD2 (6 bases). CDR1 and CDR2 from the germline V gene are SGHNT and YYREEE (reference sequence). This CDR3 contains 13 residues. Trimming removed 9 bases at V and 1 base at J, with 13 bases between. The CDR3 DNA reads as TGTGCCAACATCGGGACTTTCCAAGAGACCCAGTACTTC. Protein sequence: CANIGTFQETQYF.

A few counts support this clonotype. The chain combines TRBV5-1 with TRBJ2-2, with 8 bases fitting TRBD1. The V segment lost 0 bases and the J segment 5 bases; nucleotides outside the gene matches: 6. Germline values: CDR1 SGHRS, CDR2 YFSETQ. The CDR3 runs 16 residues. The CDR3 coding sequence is TGCGCCAGCAGCTTGGAAGGACAGGGCTTTACCGGGGAGCTGTTTTTT. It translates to CASSLEGQGFTGELFF.

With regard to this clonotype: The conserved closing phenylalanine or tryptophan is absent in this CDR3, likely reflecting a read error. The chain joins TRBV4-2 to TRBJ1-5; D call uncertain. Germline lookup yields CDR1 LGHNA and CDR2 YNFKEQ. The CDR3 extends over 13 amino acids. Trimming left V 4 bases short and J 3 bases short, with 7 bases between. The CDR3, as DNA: TGTGCCAGCAGCCCACTTAACAATCAGCCCCAGCATTCT. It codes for CASSPLNNQPQHS.

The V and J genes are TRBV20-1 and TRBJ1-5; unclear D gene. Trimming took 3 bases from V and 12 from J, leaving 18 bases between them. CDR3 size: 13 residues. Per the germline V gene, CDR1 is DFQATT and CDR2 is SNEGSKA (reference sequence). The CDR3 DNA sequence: TGCAGTGCTAGGAAGACGGTTAATCAGTTCCAGCATTTT. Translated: CSARKTVNQFQHF.

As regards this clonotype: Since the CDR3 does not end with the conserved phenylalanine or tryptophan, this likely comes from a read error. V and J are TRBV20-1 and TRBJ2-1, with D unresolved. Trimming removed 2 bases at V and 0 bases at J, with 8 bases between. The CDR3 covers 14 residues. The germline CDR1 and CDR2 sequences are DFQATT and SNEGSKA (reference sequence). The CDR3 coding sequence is TGCAGTGCTAGACCGTCGAGCTCCTACAATGAGCAGTTCCTA. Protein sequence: CSARPSSSYNEQFL.